Judged by abundance, the clone carrying this TCR beta chain is medium-sized (0.01 to 0.1%). Its antigen is currently unknown. Specified time point: sample taken at primary tumor resection. The cohort: around 79 early-stage, untreated non-small cell lung cancer patients. The data were obtained in a study of spatial heterogeneity in lung cancer. In the study overall: Combinations of a unique TCR and a UMI were tallied in raw reads, and on average each appeared more than ten times. Study-level findings and limits: Ubiquitous and regional expanded TCR counts mirrored ubiquitous and regional nonsynonymous mutation counts, respectively. Intratumoral expanded alpha and beta TCR counts were found to track tumor mutation counts.

A single record per CDR3 protein comes from TCRdb applying MiXCR to the 5' RACE reads. This sample has tens of thousands of distinct CDR3 sequences, with 6.4% found just once. J was trimmed by 4 bases and V by 1 base; bases with no gene match: 3. Germline lookup yields CDR1 SEHNR and CDR2 FQNEAQ (reference sequence). The CDR3 extends over 14 amino acids. The specimen comprised lung tumor tissue, sampled at surgery. The chain is built from TRBV7-9 and TRBJ2-7; 8 bases match TRBD1. This sequence was found in a male donor with early-stage non-small cell lung cancer. The CDR3 here is CASSLGTGSYEQYF. The CDR3 coding sequence is TGTGCCAGCAGCTTAGGGACAGGGTCATACGAGCAGTACTTC.